This entry lists 16 T cell receptor beta chains sequenced from one sample in a study of technical replicates of blood from a few donors. Using immunoSEQ multiplex PCR, the repertoire was profiled, and TCRdb retains in-frame clones only, with some absent. This table holds 70,000 to 85,000 clones, roughly nine tenths found once. The sequencing sample was made of T cells isolated from PBMCs. The receptors stem from a human donor in good health.

Note on this clone: One end of the junction fails to match germline, which may point to a read error. The chain joins TRBV27 to TRBJ2-7; 9 bases match TRBD2. CDR3 length: 11 amino acids. Germline V CDR1 and CDR2: MNHEY, SMNVEV (reference sequence). In nucleotides, the CDR3 is TGTGCCACCTGGGGTAGTAGCGGGAGTAACTTC. Amino acid sequence: CATWGSSGSNF.

This chain connects TRBV6-1 to TRBJ2-6; tentatively, D is TRBD1 (5 bases). Germline assignment: CDR1 MNHNS and CDR2 SASEGT. The CDR3 spans 15 residues. Trimming stripped 5 bases from V and 1 base from J, with 9 bases between. The CDR3 sequence is CASSQQGSGANVLTF. CDR3 DNA: TGTGCCAGCAGTCAGCAGGGTTCTGGGGCCAACGTCCTGACTTTC.

The chain links TRBV6-6 to TRBJ2-6; D is possibly TRBD2 (5 bases). Looked up from germline, CDR1 is MNHNY and CDR2 is SVGAGI (reference sequence). The CDR3 totals 15 residues. Between the trimmed V and J ends, which lost 4 bases and 8 bases, there was a span of 15 bases. CDR3 DNA: TGTGCCAGCAGTTCTCTCTCTCAGCGGTCCAACGTCCTGACTTTC. Protein sequence: CASSSLSQRSNVLTF.

The chain couples TRBV7-2 to TRBJ1-1, with D possibly being TRBD1 (5 bases). Trimming stripped 2 bases from V and 6 bases from J, with 10 bases between. The CDR3 totals 13 residues. CDR1 and CDR2 from the germline V gene are SGHTA and FQGNSA. Written as DNA, the CDR3 is TGTGCCAGCAGCTTACGGAGGGGCTCTGAAGCTTTCTTT. It codes for CASSLRRGSEAFF.

CDR3 in amino acids: CATSRADTGELFF. The CDR3 DNA follows: TGTGCCACCAGCAGAGCGGACACCGGGGAGCTGTTTTTT. The V and J genes are TRBV15 and TRBJ2-2; no definite D call. CDR3 size: 13 residues. The germline CDR1 and CDR2 sequences are LNHNV and YYDKDF (reference sequence). The germline V and J ends were trimmed by 1 base and 3 bases, with 3 bases remaining between them.

The V and J genes are TRBV9 and TRBJ2-4; 9 nucleotides agree with TRBD1. Germline V gene sequence: CDR1 SGDLS, CDR2 YYNGEE. CDR3 length equals 15 residues. With V trimmed by 2 bases and J by 1 base, 1 base remained unmatched. The CDR3 is CASSVTGGAKNIQYF. The CDR3 DNA follows: TGTGCCAGCAGCGTGACAGGGGGTGCCAAAAACATTCAGTACTTC.

This rearrangement joins TRBV7-6 to TRBJ2-7, with 14 nucleotides matching TRBD2. Germline V gene lookup returns CDR1 SGHVS and CDR2 FNYEAQ. The CDR3 spans 17 residues. V gave up 1 base and J gave up 0 bases; unmatched junction bases: 2. The CDR3: CASSLGGTSGSSYEQYF. The CDR3 DNA is TGTGCCAGCAGCTTAGGGGGGACTAGCGGGAGCTCCTACGAGCAGTACTTC. The whole variable domain, filled in from reference TRBV7-6 and TRBJ2-7, reads GAGVSQSPRYKVTKRGQDVALRCDPISGHVSLYWYRQALGQGPEFLTYFNYEAQQDKSGLPNDRFSAERPEGSISTLTIQRTEQRDSAMYRCASSLGGTSGSSYEQYFGPGTRLTVT.

The V call is TRBV7-9, the J call TRBJ2-3; D is unresolved. Germline CDR1 is SEHNR and CDR2 is FQNEAQ (reference sequence). V was cut by 3 bases and J by 3 bases, with 4 bases left in between. This CDR3 comprises 12 residues. The CDR3 region has the DNA TGTGCCAGCAGCTTTCCGACAGATACGCAGTATTTT. This encodes CASSFPTDTQYF. Looking up the rest from reference TRBV7-9 and TRBJ2-3 gives the full variable domain: DTGVSQNPRHKITKRGQNVTFRCDPISEHNRLYWYRQTLGQGPEFLTYFQNEAQLEKSRLLSDRFSAERPKGSFSTLEIQRTEQGDSAMYLCASSFPTDTQYFGPGTRLTVL.

The chain couples TRBV5-4 to TRBJ1-1, with 7 bases that match TRBD1. In germline, CDR1 is SGHNT, CDR2 YYREEE (reference sequence). The CDR3 loop spans 13 amino acids. After removal of 2 bases from V and 7 bases from J, the junction contained 5 bases not matched to a gene. The CDR3 DNA follows: TGTGCCAGCAGCTTCGAGAGGGGGCTTGAAGCTTTCTTT. Translation gives CASSFERGLEAFF.

The chain couples TRBV5-4 to TRBJ2-1, with 9 bases identical to TRBD1. Looked up from germline, CDR1 is SGHNT and CDR2 is YYREEE (reference sequence). This CDR3 comprises 15 residues. V lost 5 bases to trimming and J lost 1 base; unmatched junction nucleotides: 4. The chain's CDR3 is CASSLQGASYNEQFF. CDR3 coding DNA: TGTGCCAGCAGTTTACAGGGGGCGTCCTACAATGAGCAGTTCTTC.

The chain couples TRBV13 to TRBJ2-7; TRBD1 matches 7 bases. From germline, CDR1 is PRHDT and CDR2 FYEKMQ (reference sequence). The CDR3 loop spans 12 amino acids. Unmatched junction bases numbered 4, after V lost 4 bases and J lost 7 bases. This CDR3 reads CASSSTGLEQYF. CDR3 in DNA: TGTGCCAGCAGCTCGACAGGGTTAGAGCAGTACTTC. The full variable domain, in which reference TRBV13 and TRBJ2-7 provide the parts outside the CDR3, is AAGVIQSPRHLIKEKRETATLKCYPIPRHDTVYWYQQGPGQDPQFLISFYEKMQSDKGSIPDRFSAQQFSDYHSELNMSSLELGDSALYFCASSSTGLEQYFGPGTRLTVT.

The chain links TRBV6-5 to TRBJ1-1; possibly TRBD1 for D (5 bases). This CDR3 contains 14 residues. Trimming removed 5 bases from V and 0 bases from J, with 10 bases in between. Germline lookup yields CDR1 MNHEY and CDR2 SVGAGI. CDR3 amino acids: CASSHRRMNTEAFF. CDR3 nucleotides: TGTGCCAGCAGTCACAGGCGCATGAACACTGAAGCTTTCTTT.

The rearrangement joins TRBV13 to TRBJ2-3; perhaps TRBD1 as D (6 bases). Germline CDR1 reads PRHDT; CDR2 reads FYEKMQ (reference sequence). The CDR3 runs to 16 residues. V was clipped by 6 bases and J by 1 base, with 17 bases between them. For the CDR3, the DNA is TGTGCCAGCAGGCCCAAGGCCAGGGGTCGCACAGATACGCAGTATTTT. This sequence encodes CASRPKARGRTDTQYF.

The chain has TRBV30 and TRBJ2-7; 7 nucleotides align to TRBD1. Trimming removed 4 bases from V and 3 bases from J; junction bases left unmatched: 9. The CDR3 totals 14 residues. Germline CDR1 reads GTSNPN; CDR2 reads SVGIG (reference sequence). The CDR3 region is CAWTPLDRDYEQYF. The CDR3 nucleotides are TGTGCCTGGACGCCCCTCGACAGGGACTACGAGCAGTACTTC.

This chain links TRBV7-9 with TRBJ1-3; D gene uncertain. Germline V gene data show CDR1 as SEHNR and CDR2 as FQNEAQ (reference sequence). The V end was cut by 2 bases, the J end by 1 base, with 6 bases between. The CDR3 covers 14 residues. CDR3 coding DNA: TGTGCCAGCAGCTTACTAGTGTCTGGAAACACCATATATTTT. Protein product: CASSLLVSGNTIYF.

The chain employs TRBV4-1 and TRBJ1-5; TRBD1 might be the D (6 bases). The CDR3 has 15 residues. The germline gives CDR1 MGHRA, CDR2 YSYEKL. Between the trimmed V and J ends, which lost 1 base and 7 bases, there was a span of 14 bases. This chain's CDR3 is CASSQVAGVQQPQHF. In DNA form, the CDR3 reads TGCGCCAGCAGCCAAGTCGCAGGGGTGCAGCAGCCCCAGCATTTT.